The 3 T cell receptor beta chains below all came from one sample that was sequenced in a study of cytomegalovirus exposure and HLA in healthy donors. The table came from immunoSEQ multiplex PCR; TCRdb's copy has only in-frame clones and leaves some out. The table includes 200,000 or so clones, approximately 80% detected once. The specimen sequenced was PBMCs. Receptor source: a woman in her 30s in good health and CMV-seropositive.

The chain couples TRBV25-1 to TRBJ2-1, with TRBD2 matching 13 bases. Losses at the gene ends were 3 bases for V and 8 bases for J; bases not matched to a gene: 7. This CDR3 has 16 amino acids. The germline V gene encodes CDR1 MGHDK and CDR2 SYGVNS. The DNA for the CDR3 is TGTGCCAGCAGTGATTTTGGACTAGCGGGAGTGCATGAGCAGTTCTTC. Translated, it gives CASSDFGLAGVHEQFF.

The chain employs TRBV7-8 and TRBJ2-7; 7 nucleotides line up with TRBD1. The CDR3 is made up of 13 amino acids. Trimming took 7 bases from V and 11 from J; bases not matched to a gene: 14. The germline CDR1 and CDR2 sequences are SGHVS and FQNEAQ. For the CDR3, the DNA is TGTGCCAGCAACATGGGGACAGTTCCGGAGAAGTACTTC. Its protein is CASNMGTVPEKYF.

The chain is built from TRBV29-1 and TRBJ1-1; no clear D gene. Germline V gene data show CDR1 as SQVTM and CDR2 as ANQGSEA. The V gene lost 4 bases and the J gene lost 6 bases, with 9 bases spanning the gap. CDR3 size: 11 residues. The CDR3, as DNA: TGCAGCGTTGGCGGTTCCGCTGAAGCTTTCTTT. As protein: CSVGGSAEAFF.